A single sample gave rise to the 5 T cell receptor beta chains below, sequenced in a study of T cells in localized non-small cell lung cancer (dated by TCRdb to the early 2020s). Library preparation used the immunoSEQ multiplex PCR assay. TCRdb stores this immuneACCESS table with in-frame sequences only. Part of the clones is absent; in the studies checked, under half of the shortfall reflects unresolved V genes, and no reason is known for the rest. Within this sample are 850 to 1,000 clones, with about 20% of them counted one time only. Around 28% of the sample lies in the top ten. Sequencing used normal lung tissue next to the tumor, obtained before any cancer treatment. Every receptor here comes from a woman aged 35-70 years with stage II lung adenocarcinoma.

This clone was picked up a small number of times. The J gene is TRBJ1-2, the V gene TRBV11-3, with TRBD1 matching over 9 bases. CDR3 length equals 15 residues. After removal of 4 bases from V and 3 bases from J, the junction contained 6 bases not matched to a gene. Germline-derived CDR1 and CDR2 are SGHNT and YENEEA. The chain's CDR3 is CASSSLDRGDYGYTF. The CDR3 DNA reads TGTGCCAGCAGCTCTCTGGACAGGGGCGACTATGGCTACACCTTC.

V gene TRBV19 combines with J gene TRBJ2-2, with TRBD2 as a possible D gene (5 bases). Trimming stripped 6 bases from V and 5 bases from J, with 22 bases between. CDR1 LNHDA and CDR2 SQIVND come from the germline V gene (reference sequence). The length of the CDR3 is 17 residues. The CDR3 sequence is CASRLTEQQTGTGELFF. The CDR3, as DNA: TGTGCCAGTAGGTTAACGGAACAGCAAACGGGGACCGGGGAGCTGTTTTTT.

The gene calls are TRBV9 and TRBJ2-1; 8 positions match TRBD2. The V gene's germline CDR1 is SGDLS and CDR2 YYNGEE. The V segment lost 2 bases and the J segment 6 bases; nucleotides outside the gene matches: 7. The CDR3 contains 15 residues. The CDR3 region has the DNA TGTGCCAGCAGCGTCGGGACTAGTTCTGTCAATGAGCAGTTCTTC. This gives the protein CASSVGTSSVNEQFF.

A few counts support this clone. The chain has TRBV6-8 and TRBJ2-7, with 9 positions matching TRBD1. The J segment lost 7 bases and the V segment lost 5 bases, leaving 9 bases of the junction unmatched. The germline gives CDR1 MNHGY, CDR2 SAAAGT. The CDR3 loop spans 14 amino acids. CDR3 region: CASSARTGVEEQYF. CDR3 DNA: TGTGCCAGCAGTGCCCGGACAGGGGTAGAAGAGCAGTACTTC.

This clone was counted a few times. The chain employs TRBV7-2 and TRBJ1-1; 8 bases align to TRBD1. The trim removed 5 bases at V and 4 bases at J, leaving 3 bases unmatched. The CDR3 sequence is 13 residues long. Germline lookup yields CDR1 SGHTA and CDR2 FQGNSA. CDR3 region: CASSVTGGTEAFF. The CDR3 DNA sequence: TGTGCCAGCAGCGTTACAGGGGGCACTGAAGCTTTCTTT.